The 32 T cell receptor beta chains below come from one sample, sequenced in a study of T cell repertoires in cytomegalovirus infection (dated by TCRdb to about 2019). These receptors lack a known antigen. The treatment or condition label corresponds to: in vitro stimulation with specific CMV peptide epitopes to enrich CMV-specific T cells. Sequencer: Illumina HiSeq 1500. The public reads were run again by TCRdb, first through fastp at Q25 and then through MiXCR, and only productive beta chains were kept. Each entry is one CDR3 protein sequence, shown with its most common DNA and genes. Across this sample there are about 770,000 distinct CDR3 sequences, with 25% to 30% seen only once. The ten largest make up about an eighth of the sample. This material consisted of cultured CD8+ T cells from PBMCs, taken from culture after CMV antigen stimulation. These receptors were taken from a human donor in good health (CMV status not recorded). Some clones in this sample may be carry-over from other donors' samples.

This chain connects TRBV2 to TRBJ2-5; 11 bases are shared with TRBD2. From germline, CDR1 is SNHLY and CDR2 FYNNEI. The CDR3 has 18 amino acids. The ends lost 3 bases at V and 1 base at J; junction bases unmatched: 10. The CDR3 loop is CASSEFSGGAPLQETQYF. The CDR3 DNA is TGTGCCAGCAGTGAGTTTAGCGGGGGGGCCCCACTCCAAGAGACCCAGTACTTC.

The chain is built from TRBV7-9 and TRBJ2-1, with D possibly being TRBD2 (6 bases). Germline CDR1 is SEHNR and CDR2 is FQNEAQ (reference sequence). Trimming cost V 9 bases and J 0 bases, with 15 bases left between them. The length of the CDR3 is 15 residues. The CDR3: CASPRGGSSYNEQFF. Written as DNA, the CDR3 is TGTGCCAGTCCTCGCGGAGGGAGCTCCTACAATGAGCAGTTCTTC.

The rearrangement joins TRBV2 to TRBJ1-2, with no clear D. Germline-derived CDR1 and CDR2 are SNHLY and FYNNEI. V dropped 5 bases and J dropped 6 bases, with 10 bases sitting between them. This CDR3 contains 12 residues. CDR3 coding DNA: TGTGCCAGCAGTAGTGTGATGGATGGCTACACCTTC. This sequence encodes CASSSVMDGYTF.

The chain joins TRBV6-6 to TRBJ2-7; no definite D call. The CDR3 covers 14 residues. V dropped 3 bases and J dropped 1 base, with 10 bases sitting between them. CDR1 and CDR2 (germline): MNHNY, SVGAGI (reference sequence). This CDR3 is CASSYGPISYEQYF. The CDR3 coding sequence is TGTGCCAGCAGTTATGGACCGATATCCTACGAGCAGTACTTC.

This clonotype occurred many times. The rearrangement joins TRBV7-6 to TRBJ2-2, with D possibly TRBD2 on 6 matching bases. Trimming removed 1 base from V and 0 bases from J, with 9 bases in between. CDR1 is SGHVS and CDR2 is FNYEAQ in the germline V gene. The CDR3 has 16 residues. In DNA, the CDR3 is TGTGCCAGCAGCTTAGAATGGGGGGCGAACACCGGGGAGCTGTTTTTT. As protein: CASSLEWGANTGELFF.

This clonotype was counted many times. The chain employs TRBV12-3 or TRBV12-4 and TRBJ2-6; D possibly uses TRBD1 or TRBD2 (7 bases each). The CDR3 has 18 amino acids. V lost 5 bases to trimming and J lost 3 bases, with 20 bases between them. CDR3 DNA sequence: TGTGCCAGCAGTCTCAGGGGGGGCTCTCTCGTTGGGGCCAACGTCCTGACTTTC. Protein sequence: CASSLRGGSLVGANVLTF.

The chain joins TRBV6-6 to TRBJ2-1, with D hard to call. The V and J ends lost 7 bases and 0 bases respectively, with 10 bases between them. The CDR3 covers 14 residues. The germline V gene encodes CDR1 MNHNY and CDR2 SVGAGI (reference sequence). CDR3: CASNSLSSYNEQFF. The CDR3, as DNA: TGTGCCAGCAACTCCCTGAGCTCCTACAATGAGCAGTTCTTC.

The chain recombines TRBV9 with TRBJ1-2; a weak D match, TRBD1 (6 bases). Germline V gives CDR1 SGDLS, CDR2 YYNGEE. The CDR3 totals 15 residues. With 3 bases removed from V and 6 bases from J, the gap between germline ends came to 18 bases. The CDR3: CASSAEGGRGNGYTF. DNA of the CDR3: TGTGCCAGCAGCGCCGAGGGGGGCAGAGGTAATGGCTACACCTTC.

The rearrangement joins TRBV7-6 to TRBJ1-3; TRBD1 is a possible D gene (5 bases). The germline gives CDR1 SGHVS, CDR2 FNYEAQ. Trimming pared 1 base from V and 0 bases from J, leaving 13 bases between. This CDR3 is built from 17 residues. The CDR3 DNA reads TGTGCCAGCAGCTTAGGAGGGGCCCCACACTCTGGAAACACCATATATTTT. Protein product: CASSLGGAPHSGNTIYF. Together with reference TRBV7-6 and TRBJ1-3, the CDR3 gives the full variable domain: GAGVSQSPRYKVTKRGQDVALRCDPISGHVSLYWYRQALGQGPEFLTYFNYEAQQDKSGLPNDRFSAERPEGSISTLTIQRTEQRDSAMYRCASSLGGAPHSGNTIYFGEGSWLTVV.

The rearrangement joins TRBV20-1 to TRBJ1-2; D is unclear. This CDR3 comprises 13 residues. The germline CDR1 and CDR2 sequences are DFQATT and SNEGSKA (reference sequence). Between the trimmed V and J ends, which lost 0 bases and 4 bases, there was a span of 9 bases. Written as DNA, the CDR3 is TGCAGTGCTAGAGATCTCTTAATCTATGGCTACACCTTC. Translation: CSARDLLIYGYTF.

The CDR3 DNA reads as TGTGCCAGCAGTGAATATTGGACGGAGAACTATGGCTACACCTTC. It translates to CASSEYWTENYGYTF. The V gene is TRBV2, the J gene TRBJ1-2; D is unresolved. Trimming took off 2 bases at V and 2 bases at J, with 12 bases between the two ends. Germline values: CDR1 SNHLY, CDR2 FYNNEI. CDR3 length equals 15 residues.

The CDR3 DNA follows: TGTGCCAGCTCCCCGATTGCGTTGGGGGCTGGTGAGCAGTTCTTC. Translating it yields CASSPIALGAGEQFF. The chain uses TRBV18 and TRBJ2-1, with TRBD1 as a possible D gene (6 bases). Trimming removed 6 bases from V and 9 bases from J, with 21 bases in between. Germline lookup yields CDR1 KGHSH and CDR2 LQKENI. The length of the CDR3 is 15 residues.

This clonotype was seen a few times. The gene calls are TRBV7-6 and TRBJ2-7, with no clear D. The CDR3 consists of 12 residues. CDR1 and CDR2 from the germline V gene are SGHVS and FNYEAQ. V shed 5 bases and J shed 5 bases, with 10 bases lying between them. DNA of the CDR3: TGTGCCAGCAGCCAATACACCGACGAGCAGTACTTC. Translated, it gives CASSQYTDEQYF.

Notes on this clonotype: One end of the junction is discordant with germline, which a read error may explain. The rearrangement joins TRBV29-1 to TRBJ1-2; D perhaps matches TRBD1 (6 bases). The CDR3 is 14 amino acids. Germline CDR1 and CDR2: SQVTM and ANQGSEA. The CDR3: CSTMPWGADYGYSF. The CDR3 bases are TGCAGCACCATGCCATGGGGGGCGGACTATGGCTACTCCTTC.

On this clonotype itself: One junction end does not reproduce the germline sequence, and a read error may be involved. The chain recombines TRBV20-1 with TRBJ1-2; 8 positions agree with TRBD1. The V gene's germline CDR1 is DFQATT and CDR2 SNEGSKA (reference sequence). The CDR3 is 17 residues long. CDR3 loop: CSARASGQEYVNDGYTF. In nucleotides, the CDR3 is TGCAGTGCTAGGGCCTCGGGACAGGAATACGTTAACGATGGCTACACCTTC.

The table lists this clonotype with a count of one. A much larger clone is a single base away; this may be a read error. V and J are TRBV7-2 and TRBJ2-3; D tentatively fits TRBD1 or TRBD2 (5 bases each). The CDR3 runs 15 residues. Germline V gene sequence: CDR1 SGHTA, CDR2 FQGNSA. CDR3 residues: CASGDRPLITDTQCF. CDR3 bases: TGTGCCAGCGGGGACCGGCCCCTAATCACAGATACGCAGTGTTTT.

This clonotype was recorded many times. The chain employs TRBV4-1 and TRBJ2-3, with D possibly TRBD2 on 6 matching bases. CDR1 is MGHRA and CDR2 is YSYEKL in the germline V gene. The CDR3 has 12 amino acids. Trimming removed 3 bases from V and 6 bases from J, with 7 bases in between. DNA for the CDR3: TGCGCCAGCAGCCAGGAGGGGGATACGCAGTATTTT. Residues: CASSQEGDTQYF.

This clonotype turned up a few times. This CDR3 reads CASSPRSPGAYESQYF. CDR3 bases: TGTGCCAGCAGCCCTCGCTCCCCGGGAGCCTACGAGTCGCAGTACTTC. The J gene is TRBJ2-7, the V gene TRBV7-6, with D possibly TRBD2 on 6 matching bases. Trimming shortened V by 5 bases and J by 9 bases, and 26 bases separated the two germline ends. The CDR3 runs to 16 residues. Germline V gene sequence: CDR1 SGHVS, CDR2 FNYEAQ.

In this sample, this clonotype turned up a few times. V usage is TRBV2 and J usage is TRBJ2-3; 9 nucleotides match TRBD1. Germline V CDR1 and CDR2: SNHLY, FYNNEI. This CDR3 has 16 residues. V trimming: 8 bases; J trimming: 2 bases; junction bases outside the gene matches: 11. The CDR3 DNA is TGTGCCAGCGGTAAAACCGGGACAGGGCTCACAGATACGCAGTATTTT. Its translation: CASGKTGTGLTDTQYF.

This clonotype came up many times. This rearrangement joins TRBV7-9 to TRBJ1-1; the D gene is possibly TRBD1 (6 bases). CDR1 is SEHNR and CDR2 is FQNEAQ in the germline V gene (reference sequence). V shed 5 bases and J shed 5 bases, with 18 bases lying between them. This CDR3 spans 15 amino acids. CDR3 DNA sequence: TGTGCCAGCAGCCACCGAGGGGGGGTGGAAACTGAAGCTTTCTTT. This gives the protein CASSHRGGVETEAFF.

This chain connects TRBV6-2 or TRBV6-3 to TRBJ2-1; the D is unclear. V was pared by 6 bases and J by 2 bases, with 8 bases between. Germline lookup yields CDR1 MNHEY and CDR2 SVGEGT. The length of the CDR3 is 13 residues. The CDR3, as DNA: TGTGCCAGCAGGCTATTCCCCTACAATGAGCAGTTCTTC. Protein: CASRLFPYNEQFF.

J is TRBJ2-7 and V is TRBV5-6; tentatively, D is TRBD1 (6 bases). V was pared by 3 bases and J by 2 bases, with 12 bases between. This CDR3 region has 14 residues. Germline V gene data show CDR1 as SGHDT and CDR2 as YYEEEE. The CDR3 loop reads CASSWQGSPYEQYF. CDR3 nucleotide sequence: TGTGCCAGCAGCTGGCAGGGGTCCCCCTACGAGCAGTACTTC.

This clonotype was seen only a few times. V usage is TRBV12-3 or TRBV12-4 and J usage is TRBJ2-7; D assignment may be TRBD1 or TRBD2 (5 bases each). The CDR3 runs 16 residues. The V end lost 5 bases, the J end lost 3 bases, and 20 bases lay between the germline ends. The CDR3 sequence: CASSDPGEGNYYEQYF. CDR3 DNA: TGTGCCAGCAGTGACCCGGGTGAGGGGAATTACTACGAGCAGTACTTC.

This clonotype was counted only a few times. The chain is built from TRBV6-2 or TRBV6-3 and TRBJ2-1; 7 nucleotides match TRBD1. The V segment lost 2 bases and the J segment 4 bases; nucleotides outside the gene matches: 11. This CDR3 comprises 17 residues. Germline V gene data show CDR1 as MNHEY and CDR2 as SVGEGT. The CDR3 DNA is TGTGCCAGCAGTTACCAGGAGTGGGCAGGGGGATACAATGAGCAGTTCTTC. Encoded protein: CASSYQEWAGGYNEQFF.

This clonotype appeared a few times. The chain is built from TRBV12-3 or TRBV12-4 and TRBJ1-5, with TRBD1 as a possible D gene (5 bases). This CDR3 has 14 amino acids. Trimming removed 8 bases from V and 2 bases from J, with 13 bases in between. CDR3 DNA sequence: TGTGCCAGCGGTGTCCGGGGACGCAATCAGCCCCAGCATTTT. Protein sequence: CASGVRGRNQPQHF.

This clonotype has just a few counts. The CDR3 region has the DNA TGTGCCTTGGGACAGGACCAAGAGACCCAGTACTTC. Protein product: CALGQDQETQYF. The rearrangement joins TRBV6-8 to TRBJ2-5, with 8 bases matching TRBD1. The CDR3 contains 12 residues. From germline, CDR1 is MNHGY and CDR2 SAAAGT. J lost 0 bases, V lost 11 bases, and 2 bases had no gene match.

The V call is TRBV6-5, the J call TRBJ2-2, with 7 bases that match TRBD2. CDR3 length: 16 amino acids. V shed 5 bases, J shed 1 base, and the junction held 7 bases outside the gene matches. Germline CDR1 and CDR2: MNHEY and SVGAGI. CDR3 DNA: TGTGCCAGCAGTCCCACATCGGGGGGGAACACCGGGGAGCTGTTTTTT. It yields the protein CASSPTSGGNTGELFF.

This clonotype occurred many times. The chain recombines TRBV7-8 with TRBJ2-1; the D call may be TRBD1 or TRBD2 (6 bases each). The CDR3 consists of 11 residues. Germline CDR1 is SGHVS and CDR2 is FQNEAQ. Trimming took off 5 bases at V and 9 bases at J, with 8 bases between the two ends. CDR3 residues: CASSRGVEQFF. DNA of the CDR3: TGTGCCAGCAGCAGGGGGGTTGAGCAGTTCTTC.

The chain links TRBV12-3 or TRBV12-4 to TRBJ2-1, with D perhaps TRBD2 (7 bases). Deletions cut 3 bases from V and 8 bases from J, with 14 bases between. This CDR3 is built from 14 residues. CDR3 in DNA: TGTGCCAGCAGTTTGGGGGGGGCCGAGGATGAGCAGTTCTTC. Residues: CASSLGGAEDEQFF.

The chain links TRBV6-5 to TRBJ1-6, with a possible D match to TRBD1 (5 bases). The CDR3 length is 16 residues. V lost 5 bases and J 7 bases, leaving 18 bases between the germline ends. The germline gives CDR1 MNHEY, CDR2 SVGAGI. The CDR3 DNA is TGTGCCAGCAGTGAGCCGTTCAGGGATAGGAATTCACCCCTCCACTTT. It yields the protein CASSEPFRDRNSPLHF.

This sequence joins TRBV4-1 and TRBJ2-7, with D tentatively TRBD1 (5 bases). Germline V gene lookup returns CDR1 MGHRA and CDR2 YSYEKL. This CDR3 spans 13 amino acids. V was pared by 5 bases and J by 1 base, with 9 bases between. The CDR3 sequence: CASSAQESYEQYF. The CDR3, as DNA: TGCGCCAGCAGCGCACAGGAGTCCTACGAGCAGTACTTC.

This chain links TRBV7-3 with TRBJ2-3; tentative D call: TRBD1 (7 bases). The CDR3 sequence is 18 residues long. The germline V gene encodes CDR1 SGHTA and CDR2 FQGTGA. V lost 6 bases and J 0 bases, leaving 22 bases between the germline ends. DNA of the CDR3: TGTGCCAGCAGTCCTTCCACAGGGGACTCACCTAGCACAGATACGCAGTATTTT. Its protein is CASSPSTGDSPSTDTQYF.